This TCR beta chain was captured in a study of radiation and T cells in renal cell carcinoma. This CDR3 has 17 amino acids. Assay: immunoSEQ multiplex PCR; the TCRdb copy retains only in-frame clones and omits some. The data show about 23,000 clones, with around half seen just once and less than 25% held by the top ten. The treatment here: treatment-naive control, cytoreductive nephrectomy. Control samples are tumors resected by cytoreductive nephrectomy without prior radiation. The tumor was a clear cell renal cell carcinoma. The genes are TRBV21-1 and TRBJ1-2. TRBV21-1 is an annotated pseudogene. This receptor was taken from a human donor with renal cell carcinoma. The sequencing here drew on tumor tissue, taken from a patient whose treatment was nephrectomy without radiotherapy. Here the CDR3 reads CASSKRGEPTLRNGYTF. The CDR3 nucleotides read TGTGCCAGCAGCAAACGGGGGGAACCTACCCTTAGGAATGGCTACACCTTC.